One and the same sample provided the 23 T cell receptor beta chains below, sequenced in a study of OX40 agonist ivuxolimab in advanced cancers. Data came from immunoSEQ multiplex PCR; TCRdb stores just in-frame clones and leaves some out. Found here are 46,000 or so clones, around 87% of them singletons; the top ten hold over 9%. Material: CD4+ or CD8+ T cells sorted from blood, obtained in a trial of the OX40 agonist ivuxolimab. The receptors originated from an adult with an advanced solid tumor such as melanoma, head and neck, liver or kidney cancer.

Note on this clone: Other nucleotide sequences from this sample produce the same CDR3. The CDR3 DNA sequence: TGTGCCAGCAGTTCAAGTCCCAGCTCCTATAATTCACCCCTCCACTTT. Its translation is CASSSSPSSYNSPLHF. The rearrangement joins TRBV11-2 to TRBJ1-6; D is unclear. This CDR3 is 16 amino acids long. Between the trimmed V and J ends, which lost 6 bases and 0 bases, there was a span of 12 bases. Germline assignment: CDR1 SGHAT and CDR2 FQNNGV. The complete variable domain, with remaining parts taken from reference TRBV11-2 and TRBJ1-6, reads EAGVAQSPRYKIIEKRQSVAFWCNPISGHATLYWYQQILGQGPKLLIQFQNNGVVDDSQLPKDRFSAERLKGVDSTLKIQPAKLEDSAVYLCASSSSPSSYNSPLHFGNGTRLTVT.

The sample holds one count of this clone. The chain recombines TRBV7-9 with TRBJ2-7, with D maybe TRBD2 (6 bases). This CDR3 has 15 amino acids. Germline-derived CDR1 and CDR2 are SEHNR and FQNEAQ (reference sequence). V lost 1 base and J 0 bases, leaving 10 bases between the germline ends. The chain's CDR3 is CASSLEGGISYEQYF. The CDR3 bases are TGTGCCAGCAGCTTAGAGGGCGGGATCTCCTACGAGCAGTACTTC.

V gene TRBV4-3 combines with J gene TRBJ2-1; perhaps TRBD2 as D (5 bases). Germline V gene lookup returns CDR1 LGHNA and CDR2 YSLEER. The length of the CDR3 is 16 residues. The germline V and J ends were trimmed by 0 bases and 0 bases, with 9 bases remaining between them. The CDR3 loop reads CASSQDGRVSYNEQFF. DNA of the CDR3: TGCGCCAGCAGCCAAGATGGGCGGGTCTCCTACAATGAGCAGTTCTTC.

This chain connects TRBV19 to TRBJ2-3; unclear D gene. The CDR3 runs to 13 residues. With 8 bases removed from V and 1 base from J, the gap between germline ends came to 10 bases. CDR1 is LNHDA, CDR2 SQIVND, per germline (reference sequence). CDR3 coding DNA: TGTGCCAGTTTGTCTCGGGGCACAGATACGCAGTATTTT. Encoded protein: CASLSRGTDTQYF.

This sequence joins TRBV7-9 and TRBJ2-3, with TRBD2 as a possible D gene (5 bases). CDR3 size: 14 residues. V was pared by 3 bases and J by 4 bases, with 11 bases between. Germline V lookup: CDR1 SEHNR, CDR2 FQNEAQ (reference sequence). The DNA for the CDR3 is TGTGCCAGCAGCTTTGAGGGCCCCGCAGATACGCAGTATTTT. Translation gives CASSFEGPADTQYF.

The chain links TRBV27 to TRBJ2-3; D remains unclear. V lost 6 bases to trimming and J lost 2 bases, with 3 bases between them. The V gene's germline CDR1 is MNHEY and CDR2 SMNVEV (reference sequence). The CDR3 has 11 amino acids. CDR3 nucleotide sequence: TGTGCCAGCAGAAACACAGATACGCAGTATTTT. This codes for CASRNTDTQYF.

This rearrangement joins TRBV30 to TRBJ2-1; 12 bases are shared with TRBD2. Germline V gene sequence: CDR1 GTSNPN, CDR2 SVGIG (reference sequence). The CDR3 covers 13 residues. After removal of 5 bases from V and 10 bases from J, the junction contained 6 bases not matched to a gene. CDR3 bases: TGTGCCTGGGGACTAGCGGGACACTCGGAGCAGTTCTTC. Encoded protein: CAWGLAGHSEQFF.

This clone has a handful of counts. The chain uses TRBV27 and TRBJ2-3, with 12 bases aligning to TRBD2. The CDR3 contains 17 residues. The V gene's germline CDR1 is MNHEY and CDR2 SMNVEV (reference sequence). V lost 4 bases, J lost 4 bases, and 9 bases stayed unmatched. CDR3 amino acids: CASSWLTSGRRADTQYF. The CDR3 bases are TGTGCCAGCAGTTGGCTGACTAGCGGGAGACGGGCAGATACGCAGTATTTT.

The chain joins TRBV11-2 to TRBJ2-7; D possibly corresponds to TRBD1 (6 bases). Germline V gene sequence: CDR1 SGHAT, CDR2 FQNNGV. The CDR3 is made up of 13 amino acids. The V and J ends lost 5 bases and 0 bases respectively, with 8 bases between them. Written as DNA, the CDR3 is TGTGCCAGCAGCCTAGGGGGCTCCTACGAGCAGTACTTC. Protein: CASSLGGSYEQYF.

This chain connects TRBV5-4 to TRBJ2-7, with 9 bases fitting TRBD2. The V segment lost 1 base and the J segment 7 bases; nucleotides outside the gene matches: 15. The CDR3 has 17 amino acids. Per germline, CDR1 SGHNT and CDR2 YYREEE (reference sequence). As DNA, the CDR3 is TGTGCCAGCAGCTTGCGTCGGTCAGCGGGGGGCCGGGGGGAGCAGTACTTC. Residues: CASSLRRSAGGRGEQYF.

This clone was recorded a few times. The chain has TRBV27 and TRBJ1-6; weak D call: TRBD1 (6 bases). In germline, CDR1 is MNHEY, CDR2 SMNVEV (reference sequence). The CDR3 spans 15 residues. The germline V and J ends were trimmed by 3 bases and 6 bases, with 12 bases remaining between them. CDR3: CASSFGRGANSPLHF. As DNA, the CDR3 is TGTGCCAGCAGTTTTGGTCGGGGGGCTAATTCACCCCTCCACTTT.

V and J are TRBV12-1 and TRBJ2-5; TRBD1 was called by the table and not checked on the DNA. The end of the DNA aligns better with TRBJ2-7, so the J call may be wrong. TRBV12-1 is recorded as a pseudogene. This CDR3 has 13 residues. The CDR3 coding sequence is TGTGCCAGCAGCTTCGGACAGTTCTACGAGCAGTACTTC. Translated: CASSFGQFYEQYF.

This clone is a singleton in its sample. The chain couples TRBV9 to TRBJ2-5; 10 nucleotides line up with TRBD2. The trim removed 7 bases at V and 4 bases at J, leaving 10 bases unmatched. The germline V gene has CDR1 SGDLS and CDR2 YYNGEE. The CDR3 totals 15 residues. CDR3 amino acids: CASCRAGGPLETQYF. CDR3 nucleotide sequence: TGTGCCAGCTGTAGAGCGGGGGGGCCACTAGAGACCCAGTACTTC. The variable domain in full, with the rest retrieved from reference TRBV9 and TRBJ2-5, is DSGVTQTPKHLITATGQRVTLRCSPRSGDLSVYWYQQSLDQGLQFLIQYYNGEERAKGNILERFSAQQFPDLHSELNLSSLELGDSALYFCASCRAGGPLETQYFGPGTRLLVL.

The chain has TRBV7-2 and TRBJ1-1; maybe TRBD1 (5 bases). The CDR3 contains 12 residues. Trimming took off 8 bases at V and 4 bases at J, with 11 bases between the two ends. Germline V gives CDR1 SGHTA, CDR2 FQGNSA. The CDR3 loop reads CASSGRITEAFF. CDR3 DNA: TGTGCCAGCTCGGGACGGATCACTGAAGCTTTCTTT.

This sequence joins TRBV7-9 and TRBJ1-1, with D hard to call. The CDR3 has 12 residues. CDR1 is SEHNR and CDR2 is FQNEAQ in the germline V gene (reference sequence). Trimming removed 3 bases at V and 7 bases at J, with 9 bases between. In nucleotides, the CDR3 is TGTGCCAGCAGCTTTTTGCGGATTGAAGCTTTCTTT. Encoded protein: CASSFLRIEAFF.

This chain links TRBV27 with TRBJ2-7; 10 nucleotides match TRBD1. CDR1 is MNHEY and CDR2 is SMNVEV in the germline V gene (reference sequence). Trimming removed 10 bases from V and 4 bases from J; junction bases left unmatched: 7. This CDR3 is 13 amino acids long. The CDR3 DNA sequence: TGTGCCACCAGATGGGGACAGGGGTACGAGCAGTACTTC. Amino acids: CATRWGQGYEQYF.

This sequence joins TRBV5-4 and TRBJ2-2; D gene ambiguous. The CDR3 sequence is 15 residues long. Germline CDR1 reads SGHNT; CDR2 reads YYREEE (reference sequence). V was shortened by 1 base and J by 0 bases, with 7 bases between the two germline ends. The CDR3 reads CASSLNLANTGELFF. The CDR3 DNA follows: TGTGCCAGCAGCTTGAACCTAGCGAACACCGGGGAGCTGTTTTTT. Complete variable domain (other parts from reference TRBV5-4 and TRBJ2-2): ETGVTQSPTHLIKTRGQQVTLRCSSQSGHNTVSWYQQALGQGPQFIFQYYREEENGRGNFPPRFSGLQFPNYSSELNVNALELDDSALYLCASSLNLANTGELFFGEGSRLTVL.

This chain joins TRBV29-1 and TRBJ1-3; D is ambiguous. The CDR3 is 17 residues long. Trimming took off 0 bases at V and 3 bases at J, with 18 bases between the two ends. The V gene's germline CDR1 is SQVTM and CDR2 ANQGSEA. The CDR3 reads CSVEDPAVRLNGNTIYF. In DNA form, the CDR3 reads TGCAGCGTTGAAGATCCGGCGGTTCGACTTAATGGAAACACCATATATTTT.

This clone was seen a few times. This rearrangement joins TRBV28 to TRBJ2-5; 9 positions agree with TRBD1. There are 15 residues in the CDR3. Germline loops: CDR1 MDHEN, CDR2 SYDVKM. With 6 bases clipped from V and 3 bases from J, the junction kept 8 bases outside the gene matches. CDR3: CASSQLDRGKETQYF. The CDR3 nucleotides are TGTGCCAGCAGCCAGCTGGACAGGGGAAAAGAGACCCAGTACTTC.

V gene TRBV6-5 combines with J gene TRBJ1-2; tentative D call: TRBD1 (5 bases). Per germline, CDR1 MNHEY and CDR2 SVGAGI. The length of the CDR3 is 12 residues. V dropped 5 bases and J dropped 7 bases, with 11 bases sitting between them. In nucleotides, the CDR3 is TGTGCCAGCAGTCCCACGGACACTGGCTACACCTTC. It encodes CASSPTDTGYTF.

The chain has TRBV7-2 and TRBJ1-1; TRBD1 is a possible D gene (6 bases). Germline CDR1 and CDR2: SGHTA and FQGNSA. This CDR3 contains 14 residues. V was cut by 2 bases and J by 6 bases, with 13 bases left in between. The CDR3 here is CASSLSGGRPEAFF. The DNA for the CDR3 is TGTGCCAGCAGCTTAAGTGGGGGCAGGCCTGAAGCTTTCTTT.

The chain carries TRBV5-4 and TRBJ2-2; 12 bases align to TRBD2. Per the germline V gene, CDR1 is SGHNT and CDR2 is YYREEE (reference sequence). The CDR3 is 19 amino acids. The V gene end was trimmed by 4 bases and the J gene end by 3 bases; junction bases not matched to a gene: 13. This chain's CDR3 is CASSRPLSSGGAYTGELFF. The CDR3 bases are TGTGCCAGCAGCCGCCCCTTATCTAGCGGGGGGGCCTACACCGGGGAGCTGTTTTTT.

In DNA, the CDR3 is TGTGCCAGCAGCTGGGGTGACAGGGGACCCTACGAGCAGTACTTC. It specifies CASSWGDRGPYEQYF. This chain joins TRBV5-4 and TRBJ2-7, with 8 bases aligning to TRBD1. Germline trimming cut 3 bases from V and 2 bases from J; bases unmatched to any gene: 7. Germline assignment: CDR1 SGHNT and CDR2 YYREEE (reference sequence). CDR3 size: 15 residues.